The present entry profiles one T cell receptor (beta chain) with its context. What antigen it recognizes has not been identified. Qualities for individual bases were not recorded, and no much larger clone is one base off. The entry originates in a study of neoadjuvant nivolumab and ipilimumab in lung cancer (TCRdb year 2020). Turning to the overall study: Nivolumab was given at 3 mg/kg intravenously on days 1, 15 and 29, and the combination arm added ipilimumab 1 mg/kg on day 1 only. Matched pretherapy and resected tumor pairs were analyzed for seven patients, of whom four received nivolumab and three received nivolumab plus ipilimumab. The trial treated 44 patients with operable NSCLC: roughly 23 were randomized to nivolumab monotherapy and around 20 to nivolumab plus ipilimumab. The study compared TCR repertoires in pretherapy (baseline) peripheral blood with TCR repertoires in tumors resected at surgery following neoadjuvant immune checkpoint blockade. The primary endpoint of the trial was the rate of major pathologic response (MPR) in the intention-to-treat population of each study arm.

The germline V gene supplies CDR1 SGHDT and CDR2 YYEEEE. The CDR3 runs 16 amino acids, cysteine and phenylalanine included. Of all the DNA, just the CDR3 is kept, 48 bases in frame from base 1. V loses 4 bases at its end and J loses 0 bases; junction bases beyond the gene matches: 6. What the research found in general, with its limitations: TCR sequencing was performed in a small number of samples. From pretherapy to surgery, tumor T-cell richness and clonality went up in three of three dual-therapy tumors, versus only two of four nivolumab-treated tumors. Richness in tumors resected after neoadjuvant therapy showed a positive correlation with pretherapy blood TCR richness (Spearman R ≈ 0.78). Resected tumors had greater TCR richness and clonality than tumor-adjacent uninvolved lung, and increases were observed in more dual-therapy-treated tumors. No significant correlation was found between TCR clonality and pathologic tumor regression, and only one major-pathologic-response sample was available for the clonality analysis.

Library creation used the immunoSEQ multiplex PCR assay. On the study's bioinformatics: Repertoires were summarized in terms of richness and clonality, and significantly expanded and contracted clones between pre- and post-therapy samples were identified. The clones in this table, taken by TCRdb from immuneACCESS, are in-frame only. Not every clone is retained; where verified, under half of the shortfall comes from an unresolved V gene, and the cause of the rest is unknown. The V and J calls and the clone size are those of that table, but D and trimming were determined from the DNA. In all, the sample holds around 17,000 clones, and less than 85% of those were seen once. Roughly 8% of the sample is held by the ten biggest clonotypes. What the time point label conveys for this sample: at surgical resection after neoadjuvant nivolumab +/- ipilimumab. Samples came from the phase 2 randomized NEOSTAR trial, which tested neoadjuvant nivolumab or nivolumab plus ipilimumab followed by surgery in operable NSCLC.

The chain is made from TRBV5-6 and TRBJ2-2, and 7 bases in between align with TRBD1. The sequenced sample was tumor tissue, obtained after neoadjuvant nivolumab, alone or with ipilimumab, at or shortly before surgery. The clonotype comes from an adult with non-small cell lung cancer. The nucleotide sequence reads as follows: TGTGCCAGCAGCCTTCCCGGGACAGCGAACACCGGGGAGCTGTTTTTT. It specifies CASSLPGTANTGELFF. Extended through the reference TRBV5-6 and TRBJ2-2 proteins, this CDR3 yields the full variable domain: DAGVTQSPTHLIKTRGQQVTLRCSPKSGHDTVSWYQQALGQGPQFIFQYYEEEERQRGNFPDRFSGHQFPNYSSELNVNALLLGDSALYLCASSLPGTANTGELFFGEGSRLTVL.